The 24 T cell receptor beta chains presented below share a single source sample, sequenced in a study of regulatory T cells in long-lasting Graves disease. Time point meaning: persistent/refractory GD, antithyroid drugs over 5 years with positive TRAb. Making the TCR library involved RNA that had been extracted from PBMCs. HTBI primers from iRepertoire and Arm-PCR of CDR3 regions yielded the TCR beta libraries. MiXCR was run by TCRdb on the multiplex PCR reads, yielding one entry per CDR3 protein. The table lists roughly 300,000 distinct CDR3 sequences, around a fifth of them singletons. The sequencing used peripheral blood mononuclear cells (PBMCs), collected when the disease was refractory, from a patient treated with antithyroid drugs. All receptors come from a female donor with Graves disease.

This clonotype was recorded a few times. The genes are TRBV6-2 or TRBV6-3 and TRBJ2-6; D not resolved. Between the trimmed V and J ends, which lost 2 bases and 3 bases, there was a span of 11 bases. The V gene's germline CDR1 is MNHEY and CDR2 SVGEGT. The CDR3 loop spans 16 amino acids. The CDR3 is CASSYGVTRGANVLTF. The CDR3 coding sequence is TGTGCCAGCAGTTACGGTGTCACACGTGGGGCCAACGTCCTGACTTTC.

The chain combines TRBV28 with TRBJ1-4, with D possibly TRBD1 on 5 matching bases. Trimming took 9 bases from V and 0 from J, leaving 23 bases between them. The CDR3 runs to 18 residues. Germline-derived CDR1 and CDR2 are MDHEN and SYDVKM. The CDR3 coding sequence is TGTGCCAGTCTATCGGTGAAATTTGGGGGTGCAACTAATGAAAAACTGTTTTTT. It specifies CASLSVKFGGATNEKLFF.

This clonotype was picked up many times. CDR3 sequence reads: CASSNNGANVLTF. The CDR3 DNA is TGTGCCAGTTCCAACAATGGGGCCAACGTCCTGACTTTC. The chain couples TRBV6-1 to TRBJ2-6; D ambiguous. V was pared by 9 bases and J by 3 bases, with 9 bases between. Germline V gene sequence: CDR1 MNHNS, CDR2 SASEGT. The CDR3 has 13 residues.

In this sample, this clonotype turned up many times. For the CDR3, the DNA is TGTGCCAGCGAGGGGGGGACAGGGGGAGGGGAGCAGTACTTC. This translates into CASEGGTGGGEQYF. The chain couples TRBV7-2 to TRBJ2-7, with 11 bases aligning to TRBD1. Germline-derived CDR1 and CDR2 are SGHTA and FQGNSA. This CDR3 has 14 amino acids. V was clipped by 8 bases and J by 7 bases; unmatched bases: 10.

The chain employs TRBV30 and TRBJ1-1, with D unresolved. Germline CDR1 and CDR2: GTSNPN and SVGIG (reference sequence). V lost 2 bases, J lost 3 bases, and 10 bases lay in between. This CDR3 comprises 13 residues. DNA for the CDR3: TGTGCCTGGAGTCGGAGTTGGGACACTGAAGCTTTCTTT. It codes for CAWSRSWDTEAFF.

This clonotype was counted ten times or more. V gene TRBV7-8 combines with J gene TRBJ2-4, with D possibly matching TRBD1 (6 bases). Germline lookup yields CDR1 SGHVS and CDR2 FQNEAQ. This CDR3 contains 14 residues. Trimming shortened V by 1 base and J by 8 bases, and 12 bases separated the two germline ends. The CDR3 DNA reads as TGTGCCAGCAGCTTAGGGTTCAGGGGAGACATTCAGTACTTC. Translating it yields CASSLGFRGDIQYF.

This clonotype was observed a few times. A much larger clonotype is one base distant, so this may be a read error. This sequence joins TRBV28 and TRBJ2-7; TRBD1 matches 7 bases. Germline V lookup: CDR1 MDHEN, CDR2 SYDVKM. The junction had 11 bases not matched to a gene; V was cut back by 3 bases and J by 6 bases. CDR3 length equals 15 residues. The CDR3 loop reads CASSFIDRDDCEQYF. The CDR3 DNA is TGTGCCAGCAGTTTTATCGACAGGGACGATTGCGAGCAGTACTTC.

This clonotype was detected a few times. The rearrangement uses TRBV20-1 and TRBJ2-7; a possible D gene is TRBD2 (5 bases). The CDR3 contains 14 residues. V was cut by 2 bases and J by 2 bases, with 13 bases left in between. Germline CDR1 is DFQATT and CDR2 is SNEGSKA (reference sequence). The CDR3 here is CSARTTAGTYEQYF. CDR3 nucleotides: TGCAGTGCTAGAACGACCGCGGGCACCTACGAGCAGTACTTC.

This sequence joins TRBV6-1 and TRBJ2-4, with 13 bases identical to TRBD2. The CDR3 is made up of 16 amino acids. Germline lookup yields CDR1 MNHNS and CDR2 SASEGT. V lost 6 bases and J lost 9; bases outside the gene matches: 11. The CDR3 reads CASSNGTSGMRSIQYF. The CDR3 DNA reads as TGTGCCAGCAGCAACGGGACTAGCGGGATGAGATCCATTCAGTACTTC.

This chain joins TRBV3-1 and TRBJ1-1; the match to TRBD1 covers 8 bases. Germline values: CDR1 LGHDT, CDR2 YNNKEL (reference sequence). J was trimmed by 6 bases and V by 10 bases; bases with no gene match: 13. The CDR3 totals 14 residues. The CDR3 reads CATSGTGVLPEAFF. The CDR3 region has the DNA TGTGCCACATCCGGGACAGGAGTCCTTCCTGAAGCTTTCTTT.

The chain has TRBV28 and TRBJ2-1, with D maybe TRBD2 (6 bases). Germline V gives CDR1 MDHEN, CDR2 SYDVKM. V was shortened by 2 bases and J by 8 bases, with 16 bases between the two germline ends. The length of the CDR3 is 15 residues. CDR3 amino acids: CASSLPRVSGYEQFF. The DNA for the CDR3 is TGTGCCAGCAGTTTACCTCGGGTTAGCGGCTATGAGCAGTTCTTC. Supplemented by reference TRBV28 and TRBJ2-1, the full variable domain reads DVKVTQSSRYLVKRTGEKVFLECVQDMDHENMFWYRQDPGLGLRLIYFSYDVKMKEKGDIPEGYSVSREKKERFSLILESASTNQTSMYLCASSLPRVSGYEQFFGPGTRLTVL.

There are a few counts of this clonotype. The chain joins TRBV29-1 to TRBJ2-1; 7 nucleotides match TRBD2. V shed 1 base and J 3 bases; nucleotides not matched to a gene: 9. CDR1 is SQVTM and CDR2 is ANQGSEA in the germline V gene. The CDR3 has 16 amino acids. CDR3 residues: CSVEGTGASGYNEQFF. The CDR3 bases are TGCAGCGTTGAAGGGACTGGGGCTAGCGGCTACAATGAGCAGTTCTTC.

The chain is built from TRBV5-1 and TRBJ2-7; D is ambiguous. CDR1 is SGHRS and CDR2 is YFSETQ in the germline V gene. V was cut by 0 bases and J by 5 bases, with 12 bases left in between. The CDR3 is 14 residues long. The CDR3 sequence: CASSLGYPTDEQYF. The CDR3 nucleotides read TGCGCCAGCAGCTTGGGATACCCTACTGACGAGCAGTACTTC.

This clonotype occurred many times. The J gene is TRBJ2-7, the V gene TRBV11-2; D is uncertain. The CDR3 contains 14 residues. V was clipped by 3 bases and J by 0 bases, with 9 bases between them. The germline gives CDR1 SGHAT, CDR2 FQNNGV. The CDR3 loop reads CASSLLQSSYEQYF. The CDR3 bases are TGTGCCAGCAGCTTGCTCCAGAGCTCCTACGAGCAGTACTTC.

The chain employs TRBV28 and TRBJ1-3; D not resolved. CDR3 length equals 14 residues. Germline V gene sequence: CDR1 MDHEN, CDR2 SYDVKM. V was pared by 6 bases and J by 7 bases, with 16 bases between. Here the CDR3 reads CASSRQDLRNTIYF. CDR3 in DNA: TGTGCCAGCAGCAGGCAGGACCTCCGGAACACCATATATTTT.

This clonotype was detected ten times or more. V gene TRBV7-9 combines with J gene TRBJ1-4, with D possibly TRBD1 on 5 matching bases. The CDR3 runs to 12 residues. Germline V gives CDR1 SEHNR, CDR2 FQNEAQ (reference sequence). Trimming took off 5 bases at V and 6 bases at J, with 7 bases between the two ends. Here the CDR3 reads CASSGTDEKLFF. CDR3 DNA: TGTGCCAGCAGCGGGACGGATGAAAAACTGTTTTTT.

CDR3 sequence (DNA): TGCAGTGCTAGAGATTGGTCGTACACTGAAGCTTTCTTT. This encodes CSARDWSYTEAFF. The chain joins TRBV20-1 to TRBJ1-1; D call uncertain. The CDR3 totals 13 residues. Germline V lookup: CDR1 DFQATT, CDR2 SNEGSKA (reference sequence). V lost 0 bases to trimming and J lost 3 bases, with 8 bases between them.

The sample holds many counts of this clonotype. DNA of the CDR3: TGTGCCAGCAGTTCCCGAACCAATCCGCGAGCTTTCTTT. Amino acids: CASSSRTNPRAFF. The genes are TRBV28 and TRBJ1-1, with D unclear. The germline CDR1 and CDR2 sequences are MDHEN and SYDVKM. The CDR3 spans 13 residues. The ends were cut back, 4 bases at V and 10 bases at J, with 16 bases in the middle.

CDR3 bases: TGTGCCAGCAGAAGAGGTGGGACGACGGACACTGAAGCTTTCTTT. Protein product: CASRRGGTTDTEAFF. J is TRBJ1-1 and V is TRBV6-1; a weak D match, TRBD1 (5 bases). V was cut by 6 bases and J by 3 bases, with 17 bases left in between. The CDR3 is 15 amino acids. Germline CDR1 and CDR2: MNHNS and SASEGT.

Comments on this clonotype: A much larger clone lies one base from this, so it may be a read error. The rearrangement joins TRBV5-1 to TRBJ2-7; D remains unclear. The CDR3 consists of 11 residues. The germline gives CDR1 SGHRS, CDR2 YFSETQ. The CDR3 bases are TGCGCCAGCAGCGAAGGAAGCGAGCTGTACTTC. As protein: CASSEGSELYF. Based on the CDR3 plus reference TRBV5-1 and TRBJ2-7, the full variable domain is KAGVTQTPRYLIKTRGQQVTLSCSPISGHRSVSWYQQTPGQGLQFLFEYFSETQRNKGNFPGRFSGRQFSNSRSEMNVSTLELGDSALYLCASSEGSELYFGPGTRLTVT.

In its sample, this clonotype was seen many times. The chain has TRBV10-2 and TRBJ1-5, with a possible D match to TRBD1 (6 bases). V shed 0 bases and J shed 5 bases, with 11 bases lying between them. The CDR3 has 15 residues. In germline, CDR1 is WSHSY, CDR2 SAAADI. The CDR3 loop is CASSESSGGHQPQHF. The CDR3 DNA sequence: TGCGCCAGCAGTGAGTCGTCGGGGGGCCATCAGCCCCAGCATTTT.

This chain uses TRBV20-1 with TRBJ2-3; 9 nucleotides line up with TRBD1. CDR3 length: 15 amino acids. Germline CDR1 DFQATT, CDR2 SNEGSKA (reference sequence). V shed 1 base and J 2 bases; nucleotides not matched to a gene: 4. CDR3 nucleotides: TGCAGTGCTAGAGCGGGACAGGGAAACACAGATACGCAGTATTTT. Its protein product is CSARAGQGNTDTQYF.

This clonotype has just a few counts. The chain has TRBV20-1 and TRBJ1-5, with 9 positions matching TRBD1. J gave up 4 bases and V 7 bases, and 11 bases lay outside the gene matches. Germline CDR1 DFQATT, CDR2 SNEGSKA (reference sequence). This CDR3 has 15 amino acids. CDR3: CSGPNYRGLNQPQHF. Here the CDR3 DNA reads TGCAGTGGACCTAATTACAGGGGGCTGAATCAGCCCCAGCATTTT.

The rearrangement links TRBV7-2 to TRBJ2-7, with TRBD2 matching over 7 bases. Trimming cost V 0 bases and J 2 bases; bases outside gene matches: 4. The CDR3 runs to 15 residues. Germline V gene sequence: CDR1 SGHTA, CDR2 FQGNSA. CDR3 protein: CASSLAAGAAYEQYF. CDR3 coding DNA: TGTGCCAGCAGCTTAGCGGCGGGAGCGGCCTACGAGCAGTACTTC.